These 18 T cell receptor beta chains were all obtained from the same sample, sequenced in a study of T-cell reconstitution after alpha-beta-depleted transplantation in children. Unique molecular identifiers were incorporated into the prepared TCRbeta library. Each CDR3 protein is one row after TCRdb ran MiXCR on the PCR reads. This table has 550,000 to 800,000 distinct CDR3 sequences, around 12% appearing once. The sample here was PBMCs, taken before TCRalphabeta/CD19-depleted stem cell transplant. The receptors originated from a girl aged 2-10 years with congenital amegakaryocytic thrombocytopenia, due to receive a stem cell transplant.

This chain connects TRBV7-4 to TRBJ1-2; TRBD1 agrees at 12 bases. CDR1 and CDR2 (germline): SGHVT, SQSDAQ. The CDR3 totals 17 residues. The junction had 11 bases not matched to a gene; V was cut back by 5 bases and J by 4 bases. The CDR3 reads CASSVRDRGLIRYGYTF. CDR3 sequence (DNA): TGTGCCAGCAGCGTCCGGGACAGGGGGCTTATTCGCTATGGCTACACCTTC.

In its sample, this clonotype was seen many times. The chain has TRBV29-1 and TRBJ1-4; D unclear. Trimming took off 7 bases at V and 7 bases at J, with 10 bases between the two ends. Germline V gene lookup returns CDR1 SQVTM and CDR2 ANQGSEA. The CDR3 spans 11 residues. In nucleotides, the CDR3 is TGCAGCGCTAGTGGGCGTGAAAAACTGTTTTTT. Translation: CSASGREKLFF.

V and J are TRBV30 and TRBJ1-1, with 9 bases lining up with TRBD1. This CDR3 has 14 residues. After removal of 4 bases from V and 6 bases from J, the junction contained 9 bases not matched to a gene. CDR1 and CDR2 from the germline V gene are GTSNPN and SVGIG (reference sequence). CDR3 coding DNA: TGTGCCTGGATTTACAGGGGGCGCAGGTCTGAAGCTTTCTTT. Translation: CAWIYRGRRSEAFF. The full variable domain, rest sourced from reference TRBV30 and TRBJ1-1, is SQTIHQWPATLVQPVGSPLSLECTVEGTSNPNLYWYRQAAGRGLQLLFYSVGIGQISSEVPQNLSASRPQDRQFILSSKKLLLSDSGFYLCAWIYRGRRSEAFFGQGTRLTVV.

The sample holds many counts of this clonotype. V and J are TRBV12-3 or TRBV12-4 and TRBJ1-1; 8 positions match TRBD1. The CDR3 runs 19 residues. The trim removed 6 bases at V and 1 base at J, leaving 19 bases unmatched. Here the CDR3 reads CASSKDRVRKRDANTEAFF. The CDR3, as DNA: TGTGCCAGCAGCAAGGACAGGGTCAGAAAGAGGGATGCGAACACTGAAGCTTTCTTT.

V is TRBV3-1 and J is TRBJ2-1; D remains ambiguous. V gave up 4 bases and J gave up 9 bases, with 13 bases separating them. Looked up from germline, CDR1 is LGHDT and CDR2 is YNNKEL (reference sequence). This CDR3 comprises 13 residues. As DNA, the CDR3 is TGTGCCAGCAGCCGATCCAGGCGAACTGAGCAGTTCTTC. Translation gives CASSRSRRTEQFF.

This clonotype came up many times. The rearrangement uses TRBV20-1 and TRBJ2-3; D is unresolved. Between the trimmed V and J ends, which lost 8 bases and 6 bases, there was a span of 9 bases. The germline gives CDR1 DFQATT, CDR2 SNEGSKA (reference sequence). CDR3 length: 10 residues. The DNA of the CDR3 is TGCAGTATCTTCATCGATACGCAGTATTTT. It codes for CSIFIDTQYF.

CDR3 sequence: CSASFEGGQPQHF. DNA of the CDR3: TGCAGTGCTAGTTTTGAGGGAGGGCAGCCCCAGCATTTT. The J gene is TRBJ1-5, the V gene TRBV20-1; D ambiguous. V was pared by 3 bases and J by 7 bases, with 13 bases between. CDR1 and CDR2 (germline): DFQATT, SNEGSKA (reference sequence). The CDR3 has 13 amino acids.

J is TRBJ2-1 and V is TRBV20-1; TRBD2 might be the D (5 bases). The germline V and J ends were trimmed by 3 bases and 7 bases, with 25 bases remaining between them. Germline V lookup: CDR1 DFQATT, CDR2 SNEGSKA (reference sequence). The CDR3 length is 17 residues. CDR3 sequence (DNA): TGCAGTGCTAGGGCCTTGGTTGTAGCGCGCGTTTCGAATGAGCAGTTCTTC. Residues: CSARALVVARVSNEQFF.

This clonotype was found a few times. This rearrangement joins TRBV11-2 to TRBJ2-1; 13 positions agree with TRBD2. V was pared by 5 bases and J by 5 bases, with 6 bases of the junction left unmatched. The CDR3 runs to 16 residues. Germline assignment: CDR1 SGHAT and CDR2 FQNNGV. CDR3 region: CASSQLLAGGDNEQFF. The CDR3 DNA reads TGTGCCAGCAGCCAACTACTAGCGGGAGGGGACAATGAGCAGTTCTTC.

Many counts were recorded for this clonotype. The chain combines TRBV20-1 with TRBJ1-1; D may be TRBD1 (5 bases). Germline CDR1 DFQATT, CDR2 SNEGSKA (reference sequence). The V end was cut by 4 bases, the J end by 1 base, with 10 bases between. The CDR3 contains 13 residues. In DNA form, the CDR3 reads TGCAGTGCTACTTCGGGGGGGAACACTGAAGCTTTCTTT. Protein sequence: CSATSGGNTEAFF.

This clonotype was seen repeatedly, ten times or more. The gene calls are TRBV12-3 or TRBV12-4 and TRBJ1-5; D not resolved. The V end was cut by 4 bases, the J end by 1 base, with 8 bases between. The CDR3 contains 14 residues. The CDR3: CASSYRRSNQPQHF. The CDR3 bases are TGTGCCAGCAGTTATCGGAGGAGCAATCAGCCCCAGCATTTT.

This clonotype has ten or more counts. This sequence joins TRBV12-3 or TRBV12-4 and TRBJ1-1; D is ambiguous. The CDR3 spans 12 residues. V was clipped by 6 bases and J by 0 bases, with 5 bases between them. This CDR3 reads CASRELNTEAFF. The CDR3, as DNA: TGTGCCAGCAGAGAACTGAACACTGAAGCTTTCTTT.

The chain joins TRBV30 to TRBJ2-1; 11 bases map to TRBD2. The J segment lost 9 bases and the V segment lost 4 bases, leaving 14 bases of the junction unmatched. CDR3 size: 16 residues. The germline V gene has CDR1 GTSNPN and CDR2 SVGIG (reference sequence). The CDR3 region has the DNA TGTGCCTGGAAAGGCAGCCTAGCGGGAGGCGCCCGTGAGCAGTTCTTC. This gives the protein CAWKGSLAGGAREQFF.

This clonotype was observed a handful of times. The chain links TRBV12-3 or TRBV12-4 to TRBJ2-2, with D perhaps matching TRBD2 (6 bases). V lost 8 bases to trimming and J lost 0 bases, with 10 bases between them. CDR3 length: 14 residues. This chain's CDR3 is CASGGTPNTGELFF. The CDR3 region has the DNA TGTGCCAGCGGGGGGACGCCGAACACCGGGGAGCTGTTTTTT.

This clonotype was counted a few times. The gene calls are TRBV5-1 and TRBJ2-3, with 7 bases aligning to TRBD1. V was clipped by 4 bases and J by 5 bases; unmatched bases: 7. The CDR3 totals 14 residues. Germline V lookup: CDR1 SGHRS, CDR2 YFSETQ. The CDR3, as DNA: TGCGCCAGCAGCGAGGGACAGATTAAAGATACGCAGTATTTT. Protein: CASSEGQIKDTQYF.

The J gene is TRBJ2-2, the V gene TRBV2, with unresolved D. The CDR3 extends over 15 amino acids. V was shortened by 1 base and J by 6 bases, with 12 bases between the two germline ends. CDR1 and CDR2 (germline): SNHLY, FYNNEI. Written as DNA, the CDR3 is TGTGCCAGCAGTGAAGTGTGGGAAAACTCCGGGGAGCTGTTTTTT. It encodes CASSEVWENSGELFF.

This clonotype was seen ten or more times. The J gene is TRBJ1-1, the V gene TRBV28; 7 bases agree with TRBD1. The CDR3 length is 13 residues. Unmatched junction bases numbered 6, after V lost 10 bases and J lost 1 base. Germline values: CDR1 MDHEN, CDR2 SYDVKM. This CDR3 reads CATRDSWNTEAFF. The CDR3 DNA is TGTGCCACCAGGGACAGCTGGAACACTGAAGCTTTCTTT.

This clonotype was observed many times. The chain is built from TRBV6-1 and TRBJ1-6; 8 bases align to TRBD1. The junction had 6 bases not matched to a gene; V was cut back by 6 bases and J by 8 bases. The CDR3 has 14 residues. Germline CDR1 is MNHNS and CDR2 is SASEGT. CDR3 sequence reads: CASSPDRDYSPLHF. The CDR3 coding sequence is TGTGCCAGCAGCCCGGACAGGGACTATTCACCCCTCCACTTT.